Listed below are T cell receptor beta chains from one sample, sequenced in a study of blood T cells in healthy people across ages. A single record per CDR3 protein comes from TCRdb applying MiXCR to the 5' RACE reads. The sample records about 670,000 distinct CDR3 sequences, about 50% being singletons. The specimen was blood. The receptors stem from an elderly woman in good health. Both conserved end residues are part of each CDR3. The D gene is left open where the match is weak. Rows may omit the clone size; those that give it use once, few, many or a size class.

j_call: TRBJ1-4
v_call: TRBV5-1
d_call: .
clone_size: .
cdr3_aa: CASSLRGLNSSEKLFF
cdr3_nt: TGCGCCAGCAGCTTGAGGGGTCTCAACTCTAGTGAAAAACTGTTTTTT

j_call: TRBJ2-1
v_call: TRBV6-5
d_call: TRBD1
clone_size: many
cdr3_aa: CASSSGQPSYNEQFF
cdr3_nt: TGTGCCAGCAGTTCGGGACAGCCCTCCTACAATGAGCAGTTCTTC

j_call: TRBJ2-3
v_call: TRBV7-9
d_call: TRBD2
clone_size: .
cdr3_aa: CASSRRPPGLAIDTQYF
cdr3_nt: TGTGCCAGCAGCAGACGACCGCCGGGACTAGCAATAGATACGCAGTATTTT

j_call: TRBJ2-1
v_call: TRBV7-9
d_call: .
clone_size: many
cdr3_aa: CASSRLQDGYNEQFF
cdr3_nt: TGTGCCAGCAGCCGCCTTCAGGACGGGTACAATGAGCAGTTCTTC

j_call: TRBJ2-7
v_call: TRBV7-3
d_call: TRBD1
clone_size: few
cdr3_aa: CASSPQPGQSYEQYF
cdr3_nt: TGTGCCAGCAGCCCGCAACCGGGACAGAGCTACGAGCAGTACTTC

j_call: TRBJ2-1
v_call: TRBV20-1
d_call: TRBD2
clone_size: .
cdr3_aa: CSARGTSGSSYNEQFF
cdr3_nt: TGCAGTGCTAGAGGGACTAGCGGCAGCTCCTACAATGAGCAGTTCTTC

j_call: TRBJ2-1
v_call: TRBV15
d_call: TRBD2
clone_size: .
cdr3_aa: CATSRDSGGARVDEQFF
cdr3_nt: TGTGCCACCAGCAGAGATAGCGGGGGGGCCAGAGTCGATGAGCAGTTCTTC

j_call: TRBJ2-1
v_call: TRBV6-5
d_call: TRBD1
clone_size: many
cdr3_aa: CASSYSPGTGLGEQFF
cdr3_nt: TGTGCCAGCAGTTACTCCCCCGGGACAGGTCTAGGTGAGCAGTTCTTC

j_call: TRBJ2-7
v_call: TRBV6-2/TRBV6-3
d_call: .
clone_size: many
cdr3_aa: CASSFGPNYEQYF
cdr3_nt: TGTGCCAGCAGTTTTGGTCCTAACTACGAGCAGTACTTC

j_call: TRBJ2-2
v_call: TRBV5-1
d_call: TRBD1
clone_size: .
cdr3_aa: CASRGQTNTGELFF
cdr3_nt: TGCGCCAGCAGGGGACAGACGAACACCGGGGAGCTGTTTTTT

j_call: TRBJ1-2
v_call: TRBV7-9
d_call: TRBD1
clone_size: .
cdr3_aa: CASNTGQVHYGYTF
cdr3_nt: TGTGCCAGCAATACGGGACAGGTCCACTATGGCTACACCTTC

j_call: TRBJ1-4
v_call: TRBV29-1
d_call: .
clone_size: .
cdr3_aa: CSVAVGRGLSEKLFF
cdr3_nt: TGCAGCGTTGCGGTCGGCAGGGGTTTGTCCGAAAAACTGTTTTTT

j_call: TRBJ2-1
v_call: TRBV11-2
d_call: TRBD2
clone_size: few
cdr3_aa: CASSLDQWSAGSEQFF
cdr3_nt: TGTGCCAGCAGCTTAGATCAATGGTCAGCGGGGAGTGAGCAGTTCTTC

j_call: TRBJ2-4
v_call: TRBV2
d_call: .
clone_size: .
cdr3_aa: CASSESTGLAKNIQYF
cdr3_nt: TGTGCCAGCAGTGAAAGTACAGGCCTAGCCAAAAACATTCAGTACTTC

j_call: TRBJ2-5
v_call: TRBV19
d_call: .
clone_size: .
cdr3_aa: CASTHDRADQETQYF
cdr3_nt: TGTGCCAGTACCCACGACCGGGCAGACCAAGAGACCCAGTACTTC

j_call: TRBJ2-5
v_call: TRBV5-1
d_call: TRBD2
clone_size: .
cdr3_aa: CASRTSGVETQYF
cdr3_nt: TGCGCCAGCAGGACTAGCGGGGTTGAGACCCAGTACTTC

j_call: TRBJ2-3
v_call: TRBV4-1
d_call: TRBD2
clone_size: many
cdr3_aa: CASSQDPWSTSGLTDTQYF
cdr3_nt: TGCGCCAGCAGCCAAGATCCCTGGTCGACTAGCGGCCTCACAGATACGCAGTATTTT

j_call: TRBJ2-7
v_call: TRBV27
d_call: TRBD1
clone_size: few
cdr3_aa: CASSIRQGRYEQYF
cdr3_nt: TGTGCCAGCAGTATACGACAGGGGCGCTACGAGCAGTACTTC

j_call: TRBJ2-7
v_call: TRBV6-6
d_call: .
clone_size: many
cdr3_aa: CAISGLASYNEQYF
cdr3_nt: TGTGCCATCTCTGGGCTAGCCTCCTACAATGAGCAGTACTTC

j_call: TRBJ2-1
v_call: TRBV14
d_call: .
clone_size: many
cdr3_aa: CASSQGPLYNEQFF
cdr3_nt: TGTGCCAGCAGCCAAGGGCCACTTTACAATGAGCAGTTCTTC

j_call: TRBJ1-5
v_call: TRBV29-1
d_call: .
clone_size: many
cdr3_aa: CSVGGGGDQPQHF
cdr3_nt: TGCAGCGTTGGCGGAGGGGGTGATCAGCCCCAGCATTTT

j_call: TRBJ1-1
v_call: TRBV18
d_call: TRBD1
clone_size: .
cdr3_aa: CASSPSPTGGTEAFF
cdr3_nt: TGTGCCAGCTCACCGAGCCCGACAGGGGGCACTGAAGCTTTCTTT

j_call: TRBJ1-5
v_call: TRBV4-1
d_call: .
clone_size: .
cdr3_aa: CASSHPWGNQPQHF
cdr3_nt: TGCGCCAGCAGCCACCCTTGGGGCAATCAGCCCCAGCATTTT

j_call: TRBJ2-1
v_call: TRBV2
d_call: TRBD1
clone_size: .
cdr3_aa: CASQGDTAYDEQFF
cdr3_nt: TGTGCCAGCCAGGGGGACACGGCCTACGATGAGCAGTTCTTC

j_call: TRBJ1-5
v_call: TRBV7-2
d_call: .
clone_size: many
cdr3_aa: CASSYQTGGQGNQPQHF
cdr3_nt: TGTGCCAGCAGCTACCAAACGGGGGGCCAGGGCAATCAGCCCCAGCATTTT

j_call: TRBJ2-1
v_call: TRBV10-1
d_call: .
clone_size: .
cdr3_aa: CASSDPQRPEQFF
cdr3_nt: TGCGCCAGCAGTGACCCTCAACGTCCTGAGCAGTTCTTC

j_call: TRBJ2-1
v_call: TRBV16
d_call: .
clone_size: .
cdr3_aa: CASSPHWDEQFF
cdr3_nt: TGTGCCAGCAGCCCCCATTGGGATGAGCAGTTCTTC

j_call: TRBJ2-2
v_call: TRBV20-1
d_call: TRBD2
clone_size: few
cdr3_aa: CSASSGGSNTGELFF
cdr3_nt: TGCAGTGCTAGCAGCGGGGGTAGTAACACCGGGGAGCTGTTTTTT

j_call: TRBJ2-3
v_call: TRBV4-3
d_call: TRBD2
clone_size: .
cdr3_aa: CASSKSGSMTDTQYF
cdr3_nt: TGCGCCAGCAGCAAAAGCGGGAGTATGACAGATACGCAGTATTTT

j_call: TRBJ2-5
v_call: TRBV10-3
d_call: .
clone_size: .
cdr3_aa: CAISEAIQETQYF
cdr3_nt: TGTGCCATCAGTGAGGCTATCCAAGAGACCCAGTACTTC

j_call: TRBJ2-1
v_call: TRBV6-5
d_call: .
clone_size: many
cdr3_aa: CASSYSPNNEQFF
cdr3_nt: TGTGCCAGCAGTTACTCTCCGAACAATGAGCAGTTCTTC

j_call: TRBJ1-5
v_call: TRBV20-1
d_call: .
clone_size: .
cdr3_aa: CSARSTPEILNQPQHF
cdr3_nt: TGCAGTGCTAGATCCACCCCAGAAATTCTCAATCAGCCCCAGCATTTT

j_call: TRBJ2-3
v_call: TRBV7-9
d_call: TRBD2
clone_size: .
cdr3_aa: CASSVAGVRDTQYF
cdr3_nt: TGTGCCAGCAGCGTAGCGGGAGTTCGGGATACGCAGTATTTT

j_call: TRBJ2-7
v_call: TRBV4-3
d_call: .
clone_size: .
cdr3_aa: CASSQVLALDSYEQYF
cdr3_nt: TGCGCCAGCAGCCAAGTCCTAGCTTTAGACTCCTACGAGCAGTACTTC

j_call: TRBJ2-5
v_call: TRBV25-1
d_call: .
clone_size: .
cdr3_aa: CASSYEGTQYF
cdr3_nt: TGTGCCAGCAGTTACGAGGGGACCCAGTACTTC

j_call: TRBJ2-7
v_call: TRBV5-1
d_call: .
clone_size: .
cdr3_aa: CASSSLLRDTTYEQYF
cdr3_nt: TGCGCCAGCAGTTCGCTCCTTCGGGACACCACCTACGAGCAGTACTTC

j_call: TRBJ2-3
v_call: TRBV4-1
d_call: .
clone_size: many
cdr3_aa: CASSPSKAHTDTQYF
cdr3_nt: TGCGCCAGCAGCCCGTCGAAGGCCCACACAGATACGCAGTATTTT

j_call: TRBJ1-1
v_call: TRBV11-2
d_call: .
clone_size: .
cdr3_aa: CASSLAGVDITEAFF
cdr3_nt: TGTGCCAGCAGCTTAGCAGGGGTCGACATCACTGAAGCTTTCTTT

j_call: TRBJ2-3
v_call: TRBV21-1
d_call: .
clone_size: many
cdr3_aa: CASSKVEGGEVSTDTQYF
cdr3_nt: TGTGCCAGCAGCAAAGTTGAGGGGGGGGAGGTTAGCACAGATACGCAGTATTTT

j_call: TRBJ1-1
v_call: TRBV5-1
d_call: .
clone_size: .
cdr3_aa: CASTDPGGRTEAFF
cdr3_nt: TGCGCCAGCACCGACCCGGGGGGCCGGACTGAAGCTTTCTTT

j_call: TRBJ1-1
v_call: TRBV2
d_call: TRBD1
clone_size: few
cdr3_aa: CASRARTGGTEAFF
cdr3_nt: TGTGCCAGCAGGGCGCGGACAGGGGGCACTGAAGCTTTCTTT

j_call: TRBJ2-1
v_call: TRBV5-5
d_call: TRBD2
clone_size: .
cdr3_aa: CASSLGPLAGGYNEQFF
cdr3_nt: TGTGCCAGCAGCTTGGGGCCGCTAGCGGGGGGTTACAATGAGCAGTTCTTC

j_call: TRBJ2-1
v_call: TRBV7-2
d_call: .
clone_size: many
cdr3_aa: CASSLEGARVREQFF
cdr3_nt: TGTGCCAGCAGCTTGGAGGGCGCCCGCGTACGGGAGCAGTTCTTC

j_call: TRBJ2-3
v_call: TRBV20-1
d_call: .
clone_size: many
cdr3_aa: CSARPGGLADTQYF
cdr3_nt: TGCAGTGCTAGACCTGGAGGGCTAGCAGATACGCAGTATTTT

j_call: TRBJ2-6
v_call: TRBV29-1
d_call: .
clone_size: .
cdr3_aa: CSVGGVEAGANVLTF
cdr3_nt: TGCAGCGTTGGAGGGGTTGAAGCTGGGGCCAACGTCCTGACTTTC

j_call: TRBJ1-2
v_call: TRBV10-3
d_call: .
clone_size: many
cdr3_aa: CAISESRGQGIYGYTF
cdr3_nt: TGTGCCATCAGTGAGTCAAGAGGGCAGGGAATCTATGGCTACACCTTC

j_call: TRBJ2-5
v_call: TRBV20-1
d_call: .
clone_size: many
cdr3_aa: CSASMGGAEETQYF
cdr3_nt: TGCAGTGCTAGTATGGGGGGAGCGGAAGAGACCCAGTACTTC

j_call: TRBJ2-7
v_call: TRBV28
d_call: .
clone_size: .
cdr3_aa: CASTYYYEQYF
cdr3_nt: TGTGCCAGCACCTATTATTACGAGCAGTACTTC

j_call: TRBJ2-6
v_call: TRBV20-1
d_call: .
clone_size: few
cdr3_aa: CSAGQDRTLNVLTF
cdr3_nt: TGCAGTGCGGGACAAGACAGGACCCTTAACGTCCTGACTTTC

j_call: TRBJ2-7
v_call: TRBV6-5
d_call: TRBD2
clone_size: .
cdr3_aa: CASSYGAGISYEQYF
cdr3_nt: TGTGCCAGCAGTTACGGAGCGGGGATCTCCTACGAGCAGTACTTC

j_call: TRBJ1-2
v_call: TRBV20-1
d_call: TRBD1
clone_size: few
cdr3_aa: CSASGQGKDYGYTF
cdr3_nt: TGCAGTGCGTCGGGACAGGGAAAGGACTATGGCTACACCTTC

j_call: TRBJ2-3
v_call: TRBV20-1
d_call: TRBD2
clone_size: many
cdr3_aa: CSAYSFSGGPTDTQYF
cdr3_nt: TGCAGTGCCTACAGCTTTAGCGGGGGGCCCACAGATACGCAGTATTTT

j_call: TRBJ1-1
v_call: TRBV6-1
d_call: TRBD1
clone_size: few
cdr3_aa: CASRRQGGTEAFF
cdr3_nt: TGTGCCAGCAGAAGACAGGGTGGGACTGAAGCTTTCTTT

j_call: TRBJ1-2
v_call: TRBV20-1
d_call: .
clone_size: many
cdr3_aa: CSARWGGYTF
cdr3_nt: TGCAGTGCCCGATGGGGTGGCTACACCTTC

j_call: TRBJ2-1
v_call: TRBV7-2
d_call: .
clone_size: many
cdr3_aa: CASSLVGEQFF
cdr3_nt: TGTGCCAGCAGTTTAGTGGGCGAGCAGTTCTTC

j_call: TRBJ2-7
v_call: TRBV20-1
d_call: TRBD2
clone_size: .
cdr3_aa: CSAPPAGASYEQYF
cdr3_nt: TGCAGTGCTCCTCCTGCGGGAGCTTCCTACGAGCAGTACTTC

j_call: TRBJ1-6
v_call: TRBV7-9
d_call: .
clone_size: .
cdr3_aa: CSSSSGYSPLHF
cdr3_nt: TGTTCCAGCAGCTCGGGGTATTCACCCCTCCACTTT